The entry below gives a single TCR beta chain sequence along with its context. These data are taken from a study of blood T cell repertoires in COVID-19. Germline-derived CDR1 and CDR2 are SGHRS and YFSETQ. The CDR3 has 13 amino acids. V shed 4 bases and J shed 0 bases, with 7 bases lying between them. Authors' methods: The authors estimated nucleated cell counts from reference gene primer amplification. This table comes from immunoSEQ multiplex PCR, and its TCRdb copy is limited to in-frame clones, with some not included. The V and J calls and clone size come from that table; D and trimming were worked out from the DNA. The sample yields around 220,000 clones, 90% to 95% seen once. What the recovered Cohort 3 donors had was two negative PCRs, clearance, or symptom resolution.

This sequence was found in a woman aged 18-35 years who had recovered from COVID-19. Input material: PBMCs or T cells enriched from blood (not recorded which). This sequence joins TRBV5-1 and TRBJ1-1; no firm D call. The CDR3 is CASSGELNTEAFF. CDR3 bases: TGCGCCAGCAGCGGGGAGCTGAACACTGAAGCTTTCTTT.